These T cell receptor beta chains were read from a single sample in a study of shared clonotypes between healthy human individuals. Assay: immunoSEQ multiplex PCR; the TCRdb copy retains only in-frame clones and omits some. The data contain hundreds of thousands of clones, roughly 96% of them singletons. The specimen was naive CD8+ T cells sorted from blood. Receptors were obtained from a man aged 25 to 40 in good health. The CDR3 runs from the conserved cysteine through the conserved F or W. D genes are given only for firm matches. Size is stated for part of the rows, as once, few or many counts, or as a class when the clone is expanded.

j_call | v_call | clone_size | d_call | cdr3_nt | cdr3_aa
TRBJ2-7 | TRBV7-6 | NA | NA | TGTGCCAGCAGCCCCGGTTCGTGGGACTACGAGCAGTACTTC | CASSPGSWDYEQYF
TRBJ2-5 | TRBV7-9 | once | NA | TGTGCCAGCAGCACTCTTACGGAGACCCAGTACTTC | CASSTLTETQYF
TRBJ2-1 | TRBV7-6 | once | NA | TGTGCCAGCAGCTTAGAGGGGGGGCGGAGGGACAATGAGCAGTTCTTC | CASSLEGGRRDNEQFF
TRBJ2-7 | TRBV2 | NA | TRBD2 | TGTGCCAGCCTCGGGGGGACCGAGCAGTACTTC | CASLGGTEQYF
TRBJ2-5 | TRBV10-2 | NA | TRBD2 | TGCGCCAGCAGAGATCTAGCGGAAAGGCCGTACTTC | CASRDLAERPYF
TRBJ2-1 | TRBV6-5 | once | NA | TGTGCCAGCAGCCTCGGGGTAGCCCGCAATGAGCAGTTCTTC | CASSLGVARNEQFF
TRBJ2-7 | TRBV5-1 | NA | NA | TGCGCCAGCAGCGTCGACTCAGGGACATCCTACGAGCAGTACTTC | CASSVDSGTSYEQYF
TRBJ2-7 | TRBV27 | NA | TRBD2 | TGTGCCAGCAGTAGAGGGACTAGCGGGAGCCCCTACGAGCAGTACTTC | CASSRGTSGSPYEQYF
TRBJ2-7 | TRBV28 | NA | NA | TGTGCCAGCAGTGAGACCCGGGGACGCGAGCAGTACTTC | CASSETRGREQYF
TRBJ2-7 | TRBV5-4 | NA | TRBD1 | TGTGCCAGCAGCTTGGTGGGACAGGGACTATACGAGCAGTACTTC | CASSLVGQGLYEQYF
TRBJ2-7 | TRBV11-2 | NA | NA | TGTGCCAGCAGCTTAGAGACAGCTCTGGACGAGCAGTACTTC | CASSLETALDEQYF
TRBJ2-5 | TRBV19 | NA | NA | TGTGCCAGTAGTATTACTAGCTTGGAGACCCAGTACTTC | CASSITSLETQYF
TRBJ1-2 | TRBV19 | NA | NA | TGTGCCACCCTCGTCTCCTATGGCTACACCTTC | CATLVSYGYTF
TRBJ2-3 | TRBV6-1 | NA | NA | TGTGCCAGCAGTGAAGCGCTAGGAGGGCCAGATACGCAGTATTTT | CASSEALGGPDTQYF
TRBJ2-7 | TRBV9 | NA | NA | TGTGCCAGCAGCGTAGGGGGGGACAGCTCCTACGAGCAGTACTTC | CASSVGGDSSYEQYF
TRBJ2-5 | TRBV7-7 | NA | TRBD1 | TGTGCCAGCAGTCAGAACAGGGGGCGCGTGGAGACCCAGTACTTC | CASSQNRGRVETQYF
TRBJ1-1 | TRBV11-2 | once | NA | TGTGCCAGCAGCGGAGGACAGACTTTGAACACTGAAGCTTTCTTT | CASSGGQTLNTEAFF
TRBJ1-1 | TRBV29-1 | NA | NA | TGCAGCGTTGAACGGGGGGTTTACACTGAAGCTTTCTTT | CSVERGVYTEAFF
TRBJ2-5 | TRBV9 | NA | NA | TGTGCCAGCAGCGTGAAGTACTTC | CASSVKYF
TRBJ2-3 | TRBV11-3 | NA | NA | TGTGCCAGCAGCTCCAGAGGGGGAGATACGCAGTATTTT | CASSSRGGDTQYF
TRBJ1-5 | TRBV27 | NA | NA | TGTGCCAGCAGTTCCAATAGGGTGCCCTTGGGTGATCAGCCCCAGCATTTT | CASSSNRVPLGDQPQHF
TRBJ2-1 | TRBV2 | NA | NA | TGTGCCAGCAGTGGGAACTCCTACAATGAGCAGTTCTTC | CASSGNSYNEQFF
TRBJ2-7 | TRBV19 | NA | TRBD1 | TGTGCCAGTAGCGTCCGGGACAGGGTAAACTACGAGCAGTACTTC | CASSVRDRVNYEQYF
TRBJ2-2 | TRBV18 | NA | TRBD2 | TGTGCCAGCTCACCAGGACTAGCGGGAGATATTAACACCGGGGAGCTGTTTTTT | CASSPGLAGDINTGELFF
TRBJ2-7 | TRBV27 | NA | TRBD2 | TGTGCCAGCAGTAGTGCTAGCGGGCTTAGCTCCTACGAGCAGTACTTC | CASSSASGLSSYEQYF
TRBJ1-2 | TRBV27 | NA | NA | TGTGCCAGCAGGGACAGAACTAACTATGGCTACACCTTC | CASRDRTNYGYTF
TRBJ2-3 | TRBV9 | NA | NA | TGTGCCAGCAGCGTAGATGGTTTGAGAGATACGCAGTATTTT | CASSVDGLRDTQYF
TRBJ2-4 | TRBV5-1 | NA | TRBD1 | TGCGCCAGCAGCTTGGAGGGCGACAGGGGGCGATCGCCTAGTCTAGCCAAAAACATTCAGTACTTC | CASSLEGDRGRSPSLAKNIQYF
TRBJ1-2 | TRBV14 | NA | NA | TGTGCCAGCAGCCAAGAGGGGAGCTATGGCTACACCTTC | CASSQEGSYGYTF
TRBJ2-1 | TRBV20-1 | NA | NA | TGCAGCCTACGCAGGAGCAATGAGCAGTTCTTC | CSLRRSNEQFF
TRBJ2-3 | TRBV9 | once | TRBD1 | TGTGCCAGCAGCGCAAACTTAGACAGGGGGAGAGATACGCAGTATTTT | CASSANLDRGRDTQYF
TRBJ2-7 | TRBV27 | NA | NA | TGTGCCAGCAGTTTGGGTTACGAGCAGTACTTC | CASSLGYEQYF
TRBJ2-3 | TRBV9 | NA | TRBD1 | TGTGCCAGCAGCCTTCGGACAGGGCACGATACGCAGTATTTT | CASSLRTGHDTQYF
TRBJ1-1 | TRBV7-9 | NA | NA | TGTGCCAGCAGCTTAGGGGCGAACACTGAAGCTTTCTTT | CASSLGANTEAFF
TRBJ1-4 | TRBV27 | NA | NA | TGTGCCAGCAGTTGGGGACCCACAACTAATGAAAAACTGTTTTTT | CASSWGPTTNEKLFF
TRBJ1-5 | TRBV6-5 | once | NA | TGTGCCAGCAGTTCCGCGACTCTGGCGGGTCAGCCCCAGCATTTT | CASSSATLAGQPQHF
TRBJ1-4 | TRBV7-9 | NA | TRBD1 | TGTGCCAGCAGCCCTTCGACAGGGAATGAAAAACTGTTTTTT | CASSPSTGNEKLFF
TRBJ2-1 | TRBV27 | once | NA | TGTGCCAGCAGGAGGGGCCAATCTGTCTCCTACAATGAGCAGTTCTTC | CASRRGQSVSYNEQFF
TRBJ2-7 | TRBV27 | NA | TRBD2 | TGTGCCAGCACTACAGGAAGCGGGAGACGCGAGCAGTACTTC | CASTTGSGRREQYF
TRBJ2-7 | TRBV10-3 | NA | NA | TGTGCCTATCGGGCGAGCGAGGGTTACGAGCAGTACTTC | CAYRASEGYEQYF
TRBJ2-1 | TRBV11-2 | once | TRBD2 | TGTGCCAGCAGCTTAGATGGACTAGCGGTGATCTACAATGAGCAGTTCTTC | CASSLDGLAVIYNEQFF
TRBJ2-1 | TRBV9 | NA | NA | TGTGCCAGCAGCGTAGGAGGGGGCTCCTACAATGAGCAGTTCTTC | CASSVGGGSYNEQFF
TRBJ2-7 | TRBV6-5 | NA | TRBD1 | TGTGCCAGCAGTTACCTTACAGGGGCCTACGAGCAGTACTTC | CASSYLTGAYEQYF
TRBJ2-7 | TRBV10-1 | once | TRBD2 | TGCGCCAGCAGTGAGTCTGGAGGAGCGGGAGGTCATCCCTACGAGCAGTACTTC | CASSESGGAGGHPYEQYF
TRBJ2-1 | TRBV13 | NA | TRBD1 | TGTGCCAGCAGCCCCAACGGAGGACAGGGTGTCCCTCCCTACTACAATGAGCAGTTCTTC | CASSPNGGQGVPPYYNEQFF
TRBJ2-2 | TRBV10-1 | NA | NA | TGCGCCAGCAAAAAGCGGCAGAACACCGGGGAGCTGTTTTTT | CASKKRQNTGELFF
TRBJ2-7 | TRBV28 | NA | NA | TGTGCCAGCAGTCCCCATCGGTCCTACGAGCAGTACTTC | CASSPHRSYEQYF
TRBJ1-1 | TRBV6-5 | NA | NA | TGTGCCAGCAGCCCACAGGAGGTAGGCACTGAAGCTTTCTTT | CASSPQEVGTEAFF
TRBJ2-7 | TRBV7-9 | NA | NA | TGTGCCAGCAGCCGCGCGACGGGGGGCGGCAGATCGGACGAGCAGTACTTC | CASSRATGGGRSDEQYF
TRBJ2-1 | TRBV5-3 | once | TRBD2 | TGTGCCAGAAGCTCACGCCCGGGACTAGCGGGGGGGGCGGTATCCTACAATGAGCAGTTCTTC | CARSSRPGLAGGAVSYNEQFF
TRBJ2-2 | TRBV7-9 | NA | TRBD2 | TGTGCCAGCAGCTTAAAGGTACTAGCGTACAACACCGGGGAGCTGTTTTTT | CASSLKVLAYNTGELFF
TRBJ2-1 | TRBV6-6 | NA | NA | TGTGCCAGCACATCAGACAGCCCCTACAATGAGCAGTTCTTC | CASTSDSPYNEQFF
TRBJ1-5 | TRBV19 | NA | NA | TGTGCCAGTACTCCGGGAGTTCTGTTCATTCAGCCCCAGCATTTT | CASTPGVLFIQPQHF